This TCR beta chain was identified in a study of blood T cell repertoires in COVID-19. Study-wide context: Spain, Italy and the United States supplied samples that represented acute and convalescent COVID-19. T cells, B-cell-depleted T cells, or PBMCs provided the cDNA or gDNA that served as material.

The CDR3 is 14 amino acids. V shed 3 bases, J shed 7 bases, and the junction held 3 bases outside the gene matches. The V gene's germline CDR1 is SEHNR and CDR2 FQNEAQ (reference sequence). Source study methods: Estimates of nucleated cell counts were drawn from the amplification of reference gene primers. This table comes from immunoSEQ multiplex PCR, and its TCRdb copy is limited to in-frame clones, with some not included. V and J calls and clone size are those listed in that table; D and trimming were worked out from the DNA. Among a few hundred thousand clones listed, roughly nine tenths were seen once. This clone came up once.

The sequenced material came from peripheral blood. This chain links TRBV7-9 with TRBJ2-1, with TRBD2 identical over 10 bases. This clonotype was sampled from a woman in her forties who had recovered from COVID-19. The chain's CDR3 is CASSFKRGGNEQFF. The CDR3 DNA reads TGTGCCAGCAGCTTTAAGCGGGGGGGGAATGAGCAGTTCTTC. Drawing the rest from reference TRBV7-9 and TRBJ2-1, the complete variable domain is DTGVSQNPRHKITKRGQNVTFRCDPISEHNRLYWYRQTLGQGPEFLTYFQNEAQLEKSRLLSDRFSAERPKGSFSTLEIQRTEQGDSAMYLCASSFKRGGNEQFFGPGTRLTVL.